The 27 T cell receptor beta chains in this list originate from one sample, sequenced in a study of shared clonotypes between healthy human individuals. TCRdb's copy holds only in-frame clones and misses some; the assay was immunoSEQ multiplex PCR. The profile shows roughly 760,000 clones, roughly 70% of them singletons. Sequencing used memory CD4+ T cells sorted from blood. Sample subset: CD45RA-negative fraction. These receptors all come from a woman in her thirties in good health.

This clone was detected a few times. The chain has TRBV11-2 and TRBJ2-1, with TRBD2 matching over 11 bases. This CDR3 is built from 15 residues. Germline CDR1 is SGHAT and CDR2 is FQNNGV. V lost 5 bases, J lost 3 bases, and 3 bases stayed unmatched. This CDR3 is CASSTLAGGYNEQFF. The CDR3 nucleotides read TGTGCCAGCAGCACGCTAGCGGGAGGCTACAATGAGCAGTTCTTC.

This clone was counted ten times or more. J is TRBJ2-1 and V is TRBV6-6, with 10 bases fitting TRBD2. This CDR3 is built from 16 residues. With 5 bases clipped from V and 4 bases from J, the junction kept 8 bases outside the gene matches. Germline CDR1 MNHNY, CDR2 SVGAGI (reference sequence). Here the CDR3 reads CASSRLAGVRYNEQFF. DNA of the CDR3: TGTGCCAGCAGTAGGCTAGCGGGAGTACGGTACAATGAGCAGTTCTTC.

This clone was seen more than once but under ten times. This rearrangement joins TRBV27 to TRBJ1-4; D uncertain. This CDR3 has 14 amino acids. CDR1 MNHEY and CDR2 SMNVEV come from the germline V gene (reference sequence). V lost 2 bases and J 11 bases, leaving 15 bases between the germline ends. CDR3 nucleotides: TGTGCCAGCAGTTTAACTCAGGTTTCCGGGAAACTGTTTTTT. Translation: CASSLTQVSGKLFF.

The V gene is TRBV5-1, the J gene TRBJ2-1; no definite D call. Trimming took off 7 bases at V and 0 bases at J, with 14 bases between the two ends. The germline V gene has CDR1 SGHRS and CDR2 YFSETQ. The CDR3 sequence is 15 residues long. CDR3 coding DNA: TGCGCCAGCTCTCCGTGGGAAATCTCCTACAATGAGCAGTTCTTC. Its protein is CASSPWEISYNEQFF. The variable domain in full, with the rest retrieved from reference TRBV5-1 and TRBJ2-1, is KAGVTQTPRYLIKTRGQQVTLSCSPISGHRSVSWYQQTPGQGLQFLFEYFSETQRNKGNFPGRFSGRQFSNSRSEMNVSTLELGDSALYLCASSPWEISYNEQFFGPGTRLTVL.

This chain uses TRBV23-1 with TRBJ1-2, with 7 bases that match TRBD1. TRBV23-1 is classed as an ORF, of uncertain function. J gave up 6 bases and V 3 bases, and 28 bases lay outside the gene matches. This CDR3 has 21 amino acids. In DNA form, the CDR3 reads TGCGCCAGCAGTCATCCCGATACCACCAAGGGACAGTGGAGATTGGGGGATGGCTACACCTTC. Its translation is CASSHPDTTKGQWRLGDGYTF.

The V and J genes are TRBV7-2 and TRBJ2-2, with D possibly matching TRBD2 (6 bases). The CDR3 is made up of 16 amino acids. Germline CDR1 and CDR2: SGHTA and FQGNSA. Trimming removed 3 bases at V and 5 bases at J, with 16 bases between. DNA of the CDR3: TGTGCCAGCAGCTTCCTAGGGGCCGGAGGGACCGGGGAGCTGTTTTTT. Translated, it gives CASSFLGAGGTGELFF.

This chain joins TRBV7-9 and TRBJ2-7; 7 nucleotides match TRBD1. This CDR3 is built from 14 residues. J gave up 2 bases and V 5 bases, and 6 bases lay outside the gene matches. Germline CDR1 SEHNR, CDR2 FQNEAQ (reference sequence). CDR3 nucleotide sequence: TGTGCCAGCAGCAACGGACAGGACACCTACGAGCAGTACTTC. Translation gives CASSNGQDTYEQYF.

The chain combines TRBV11-2 with TRBJ2-6; D unresolved. Germline V gene lookup returns CDR1 SGHAT and CDR2 FQNNGV. V shed 5 bases and J shed 1 base, with 12 bases lying between them. CDR3 length equals 16 residues. The CDR3 region is CASSTRLGSGANVLTF. CDR3 nucleotide sequence: TGTGCCAGCAGCACCCGATTGGGTTCTGGGGCCAACGTCCTGACTTTC.

The V gene is TRBV7-8, the J gene TRBJ2-3; D gene ambiguous. The germline V gene encodes CDR1 SGHVS and CDR2 FQNEAQ. V was shortened by 1 base and J by 5 bases, with 7 bases between the two germline ends. CDR3 size: 13 residues. This CDR3 is CASSLGLGDTQYF. In DNA, the CDR3 is TGTGCCAGCAGCTTAGGGTTGGGAGATACGCAGTATTTT.

The V and J genes are TRBV19 and TRBJ2-3; 9 bases are a match to TRBD2. The CDR3 loop spans 18 amino acids. Germline lookup yields CDR1 LNHDA and CDR2 SQIVND (reference sequence). Unmatched junction bases numbered 17, after V lost 4 bases and J lost 6 bases. CDR3 loop: CASSTATSGLTYGDTQYF. The CDR3, as DNA: TGTGCCAGTAGTACCGCGACTAGCGGTCTCACTTATGGGGATACGCAGTATTTT.

The chain uses TRBV6-6 and TRBJ1-1; the match to TRBD1 covers 7 bases. V was pared by 7 bases and J by 2 bases, with 7 bases of the junction left unmatched. CDR3 length: 14 residues. The germline gives CDR1 MNHNY, CDR2 SVGAGI (reference sequence). The CDR3 sequence is CASNPGQVNTEAFF. Here the CDR3 DNA reads TGTGCCAGCAATCCAGGACAGGTCAACACTGAAGCTTTCTTT.

Regarding this clone: A read error may explain this, as a much larger clone is one base away. This chain connects TRBV7-2 to TRBJ1-3; TRBD1 matches at 7 bases. After removal of 4 bases from V and 2 bases from J, the junction contained 2 bases not matched to a gene. Germline V gene sequence: CDR1 SGHTA, CDR2 FQGNSA. This CDR3 region has 14 residues. CDR3 region: CASSWGTAGNTIYF. CDR3 nucleotide sequence: TGTGCCAGCAGCTGGGGGACAGCTGGAAACACCATATATTTT. The complete variable domain, with remaining parts taken from reference TRBV7-2 and TRBJ1-3, reads GAGVSQSPSNKVTEKGKDVELRCDPISGHTALYWYRQSLGQGLEFLIYFQGNSAPDKSGLPSDRFSAERTGGSVSTLTIQRTQQEDSAVYLCASSWGTAGNTIYFGEGSWLTVV.

In its sample, this clone was seen a few times. The chain employs TRBV2 and TRBJ1-1; D uncertain. Trimming took off 4 bases at V and 2 bases at J, with 11 bases between the two ends. Germline assignment: CDR1 SNHLY and CDR2 FYNNEI. This CDR3 has 14 amino acids. DNA for the CDR3: TGTGCCAGCAGTGGAGGTGAGATCAACACTGAAGCTTTCTTT. Protein: CASSGGEINTEAFF.

This clone was detected once. V is TRBV6-6 and J is TRBJ2-2; the D is unclear. Germline-derived CDR1 and CDR2 are MNHNY and SVGAGI (reference sequence). V lost 6 bases and J lost 1, with 15 bases in between. This CDR3 has 16 residues. The CDR3 loop is CASSRSRAENTGELFF. The CDR3 DNA reads as TGTGCCAGCAGCCGGTCAAGGGCGGAGAACACCGGGGAGCTGTTTTTT.

V usage is TRBV4-2 and J usage is TRBJ2-7, with TRBD1 as a possible D gene (6 bases). The CDR3 sequence is 14 residues long. Trimming left V 1 base short and J 2 bases short, with 9 bases between. Germline V gene data show CDR1 as LGHNA and CDR2 as YNFKEQ. CDR3 protein: CASSQGRDTYEQYF. As DNA, the CDR3 is TGTGCCAGCAGCCAAGGCAGGGACACCTACGAGCAGTACTTC.

The chain recombines TRBV7-2 with TRBJ2-5, with unresolved D. The end of the DNA aligns better with TRBJ2-7, so the J call may be wrong. The CDR3 is 14 amino acids. In germline, CDR1 is SGHTA, CDR2 FQGNSA. The CDR3 DNA follows: TGTGCCAGCAGTCCCACAGTGAGCTCCTACGAGCAGTACTTC. Encoded protein: CASSPTVSSYEQYF.

This clone was seen a single time. The chain carries TRBV14 and TRBJ2-7; no clear D gene. V was cut by 4 bases and J by 0 bases, with 34 bases left in between. Germline V gene lookup returns CDR1 SGHDN and CDR2 FVKESK. The CDR3 is 22 residues long. CDR3 nucleotides: TGTGCCAGCAGCCCAAGCGTGAGGCAGTTAAGTAATCTATTTGCGAGCTCCTACGAGCAGTACTTC. Its protein product is CASSPSVRQLSNLFASSYEQYF. Variable domain in full (rest from reference TRBV14 and TRBJ2-7): EAGVTQFPSHSVIEKGQTVTLRCDPISGHDNLYWYRRVMGKEIKFLLHFVKESKQDESGMPNNRFLAERTGGTYSTLKVQPAELEDSGVYFCASSPSVRQLSNLFASSYEQYFGPGTRLTVT.

The chain couples TRBV28 to TRBJ1-2, with D perhaps TRBD1 (5 bases). The germline V gene has CDR1 MDHEN and CDR2 SYDVKM. Trimming removed 2 bases from V and 3 bases from J, with 7 bases in between. There are 13 residues in the CDR3. The DNA of the CDR3 is TGTGCCAGCAGTTTAAGAGGGGACTATGGCTACACCTTC. Its translation is CASSLRGDYGYTF.

This chain joins TRBV11-2 and TRBJ2-7; the D is unclear. This CDR3 comprises 14 residues. V shed 1 base and J shed 4 bases, with 11 bases lying between them. Looked up from germline, CDR1 is SGHAT and CDR2 is FQNNGV. The CDR3 DNA reads as TGTGCCAGCAGCTTAGCCTCTTTTTCTTACGAGCAGTACTTC. Residues: CASSLASFSYEQYF.

The CDR3 sequence: CASSESRTAPGFQNEQFF. The CDR3 nucleotides are TGTGCCAGCAGTGAATCCCGGACAGCCCCGGGGTTTCAGAATGAGCAGTTCTTC. J is TRBJ2-1 and V is TRBV25-1; weak D call: TRBD1 (6 bases). The V end lost 1 base, the J end lost 7 bases, and 23 bases lay between the germline ends. Germline-derived CDR1 and CDR2 are MGHDK and SYGVNS. The CDR3 length is 18 residues.

V usage is TRBV30 and J usage is TRBJ1-1; no firm D call. Trimming cost V 3 bases and J 4 bases, with 18 bases left between them. Per the germline V gene, CDR1 is GTSNPN and CDR2 is SVGIG (reference sequence). The CDR3 sequence is 15 residues long. The CDR3 loop is CAWRVLRGGRTEAFF. CDR3 bases: TGTGCCTGGAGAGTTTTGCGGGGAGGTCGCACTGAAGCTTTCTTT.

Here the CDR3 DNA reads TGTGCCAGCAGCAAAGGGGAAAGCGCCTACAATGAGCAGTTCTTC. The encoded protein is CASSKGESAYNEQFF. The chain has TRBV7-9 and TRBJ2-1; possible D gene TRBD1, 5 bases. The CDR3 runs to 15 residues. Germline V gene data show CDR1 as SEHNR and CDR2 as FQNEAQ (reference sequence). V shed 5 bases and J shed 2 bases, with 13 bases lying between them.

The V call is TRBV28, the J call TRBJ1-5, with D uncertain. CDR1 is MDHEN and CDR2 is SYDVKM in the germline V gene. V lost 3 bases and J 5 bases, leaving 20 bases between the germline ends. The CDR3 consists of 17 residues. CDR3 DNA sequence: TGTGCCAGCAGTTTCCAAACCGTGGTGGGTAAGGATCAGCCCCAGCATTTT. Translation gives CASSFQTVVGKDQPQHF.

This clone was detected a few times. The chain couples TRBV7-9 to TRBJ2-7; 8 bases line up with TRBD1. CDR3 length: 15 residues. V was pared by 3 bases and J by 7 bases, with 11 bases of the junction left unmatched. Germline-derived CDR1 and CDR2 are SEHNR and FQNEAQ (reference sequence). CDR3 sequence (DNA): TGTGCCAGCAGCTTTTCCGGACAGGGTACGGTTGAGCAGTACTTC. It is translated as CASSFSGQGTVEQYF.

This chain links TRBV28 with TRBJ2-3; TRBD1 might be the D (5 bases). The ends were cut back, 6 bases at V and 2 bases at J, with 21 bases in the middle. Germline loops: CDR1 MDHEN, CDR2 SYDVKM. The CDR3 length is 17 residues. This CDR3 reads CASSRVWFYGDTDTQYF. The CDR3 nucleotides are TGTGCCAGCAGCAGGGTTTGGTTTTATGGGGACACAGATACGCAGTATTTT.

V gene TRBV5-1 combines with J gene TRBJ2-1; D perhaps matches TRBD2 (5 bases). This CDR3 is built from 13 residues. Looked up from germline, CDR1 is SGHRS and CDR2 is YFSETQ. V shed 5 bases and J shed 3 bases, with 9 bases lying between them. The CDR3 sequence is CASRSGFYNEQFF. CDR3 DNA sequence: TGCGCCAGCAGATCGGGATTCTACAATGAGCAGTTCTTC. The entire variable domain, with the rest obtained from reference TRBV5-1 and TRBJ2-1, is as follows: KAGVTQTPRYLIKTRGQQVTLSCSPISGHRSVSWYQQTPGQGLQFLFEYFSETQRNKGNFPGRFSGRQFSNSRSEMNVSTLELGDSALYLCASRSGFYNEQFFGPGTRLTVL.

This chain links TRBV7-8 with TRBJ1-5; tentative D call: TRBD1 (5 bases). CDR1 SGHVS and CDR2 FQNEAQ come from the germline V gene. V shed 6 bases and J shed 4 bases, with 10 bases lying between them. The CDR3 runs to 13 residues. The DNA for the CDR3 is TGTGCCAGCAGGGGGAGGGGTAATCAGCCCCAGCATTTT. Translated, it gives CASRGRGNQPQHF. The variable domain in full, completed from reference TRBV7-8 and TRBJ1-5, reads GAGVSQSPRYKVAKRGQDVALRCDPISGHVSLFWYQQALGQGPEFLTYFQNEAQLDKSGLPSDRFFAERPEGSVSTLKIQRTQQEDSAVYLCASRGRGNQPQHFGDGTRLSIL.